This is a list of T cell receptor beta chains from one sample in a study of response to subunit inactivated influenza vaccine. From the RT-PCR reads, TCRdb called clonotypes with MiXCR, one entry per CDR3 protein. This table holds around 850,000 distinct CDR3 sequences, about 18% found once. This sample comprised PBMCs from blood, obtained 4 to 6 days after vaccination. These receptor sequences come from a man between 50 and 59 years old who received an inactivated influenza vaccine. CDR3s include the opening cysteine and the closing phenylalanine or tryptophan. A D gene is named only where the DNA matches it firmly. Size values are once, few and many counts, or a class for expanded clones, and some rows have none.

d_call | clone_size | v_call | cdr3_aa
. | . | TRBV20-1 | CSARPHQGGNSPLHF
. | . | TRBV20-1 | CSAQPGTDYNSPLHF
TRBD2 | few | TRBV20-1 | CSARTSGRDRRSEQYF
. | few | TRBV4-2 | CASSQDLGGMYEQFF
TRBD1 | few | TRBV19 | CASSMDRGLGNQPQHF
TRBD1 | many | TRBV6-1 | CASSLDREIQPQHF
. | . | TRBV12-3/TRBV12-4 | CASSYRVEAGELFF
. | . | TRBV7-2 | CASSPVWSGFYEQYF
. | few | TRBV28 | CASSLAPGPYEQYF
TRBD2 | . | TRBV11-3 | CASSYAGTSGYNEQFF
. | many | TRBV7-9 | CASSLLTGELFF
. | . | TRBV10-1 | CATKGSGTGELFF
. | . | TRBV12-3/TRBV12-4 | CASATQGPAYEQYF
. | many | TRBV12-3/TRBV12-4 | CASSFVSPETQYF
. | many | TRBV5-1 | CASSLGGTDNEKQFF
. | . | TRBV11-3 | CASSFNWADTQYF
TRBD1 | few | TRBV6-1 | CASSPTRDSVFSGNTIYF
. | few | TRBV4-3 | CASSQDKGDSLYNEQFF
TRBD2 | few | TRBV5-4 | CASSFKTSGDTGELFF
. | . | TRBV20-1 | CSARVYLQSRYNEQFF
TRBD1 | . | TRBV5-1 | CASSQRQGTGNEQFF
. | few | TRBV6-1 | CATSLDSSYEQYF
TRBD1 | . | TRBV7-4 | CASSQGQASTDTQYF
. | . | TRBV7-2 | CASSLAHARMDTEAFF
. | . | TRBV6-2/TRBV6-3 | CASSPPGFDNTEAFF
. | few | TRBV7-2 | CASSLELYTQYF
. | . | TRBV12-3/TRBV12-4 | CASSSGPGNYGYTF
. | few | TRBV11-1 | CASSLVLQGVRETYNEQFF
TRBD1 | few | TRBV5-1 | CASSPTGAYEQYF
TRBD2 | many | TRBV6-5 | CASSYLGLGDGELFF
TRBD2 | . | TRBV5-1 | CASSLGGGPNNEQFF
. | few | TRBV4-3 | CASSQDLLVQTNSPLHF
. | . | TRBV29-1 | CSVRLRQGLEQYF
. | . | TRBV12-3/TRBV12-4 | CASSSDWSYEQYF
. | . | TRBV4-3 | CASSQQQGRAEAFF
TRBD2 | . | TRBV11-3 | CASSLAGRREQFF
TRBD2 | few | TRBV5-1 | CASSRRLAEPTDTQYF
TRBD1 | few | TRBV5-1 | CASSPISDRAYEQYF
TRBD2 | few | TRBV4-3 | CASSSEGGGRAEQFF
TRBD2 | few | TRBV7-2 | CASSTAGTAASYEQYF
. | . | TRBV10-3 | CAISVERGDGTDTQYF
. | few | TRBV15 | CATSKNDRNTEAFF
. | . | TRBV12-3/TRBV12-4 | CASSLKGLNEKLFF
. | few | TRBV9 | CASSVGSRDEQYF
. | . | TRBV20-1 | CSAKRRPAGNSPLHF
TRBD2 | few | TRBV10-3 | CASSGVGNEQFF
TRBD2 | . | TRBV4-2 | CASSQDRSGAGVSYEQYF
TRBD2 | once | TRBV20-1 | CSARDKRGATGELFF
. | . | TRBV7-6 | CASSLGQGTVGELFF
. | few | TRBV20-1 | CSARDYTLLETQYF
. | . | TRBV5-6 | CASSFSITGELFF
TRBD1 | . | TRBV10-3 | CAIKGQGDTGELFF
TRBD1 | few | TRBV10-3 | CAISGDRAYEQYF
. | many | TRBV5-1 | CASRVGRSMNTEAFF
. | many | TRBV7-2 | CASSPGPNRDEQFF
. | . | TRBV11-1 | CASSLAFGGGDSSYNEQFF
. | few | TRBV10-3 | CAISESIRYEQYF
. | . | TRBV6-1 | CASSSQTYGYTF
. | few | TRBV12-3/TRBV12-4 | CASSLSEADTQYF